These 30 T cell receptor beta chains originate from one sample sequenced in a study of T cell repertoires in cytomegalovirus infection. TCRdb re-analysed the reads in MiXCR, keeping a single row per CDR3 protein. Of around 530,000 distinct CDR3 sequences in the sample, 16% were seen once. Sequencing was performed on CD8+ T cells from PBMCs. Receptors were obtained from a human donor in good health (CMV status not recorded). Some clones in this sample may be carry-over from other donors' samples.

This chain links TRBV5-6 with TRBJ2-3, with TRBD2 matching over 8 bases. This CDR3 comprises 15 residues. In germline, CDR1 is SGHDT, CDR2 YYEEEE. V gave up 0 bases and J gave up 3 bases; unmatched junction bases: 3. CDR3 in DNA: TGTGCCAGCAGCTTGGTAGCGGGGATGACAGATACGCAGTATTTT. This gives the protein CASSLVAGMTDTQYF.

The chain carries TRBV28 and TRBJ2-1, with D perhaps matching TRBD1 or TRBD2 (5 bases each). The V end lost 6 bases, the J end lost 0 bases, and 15 bases lay between the germline ends. Germline V gene sequence: CDR1 MDHEN, CDR2 SYDVKM. The CDR3 runs 16 residues. CDR3 sequence: CASSPRGVSSYNEQFF. The CDR3 DNA follows: TGTGCCAGCAGCCCAAGAGGGGTTTCCTCCTACAATGAGCAGTTCTTC.

J is TRBJ2-7 and V is TRBV6-1; the D is unclear. Germline lookup yields CDR1 MNHNS and CDR2 SASEGT. The V and J ends lost 6 bases and 6 bases respectively, with 9 bases between them. The length of the CDR3 is 11 residues. The CDR3 region has the DNA TGTGCCAGCAGGACCCTCGGCGAGCAGTACTTC. Its translation: CASRTLGEQYF.

V usage is TRBV5-5 and J usage is TRBJ1-4; a weak D match, TRBD1 (5 bases). Germline CDR1 SGHKS, CDR2 YYEKEE (reference sequence). This CDR3 is 15 amino acids long. V lost 4 bases, J lost 2 bases, and 12 bases lay in between. The CDR3 region is CASSGTRMTNEKLFF. The CDR3 DNA is TGTGCCAGCAGCGGGACTAGAATGACTAATGAAAAACTGTTTTTT.

This clonotype was counted only a few times. V gene TRBV9 combines with J gene TRBJ1-1, with no clear D. CDR3 length: 15 residues. The germline V gene encodes CDR1 SGDLS and CDR2 YYNGEE. V gave up 0 bases and J gave up 7 bases, with 16 bases separating them. The CDR3 region has the DNA TGTGCCAGCAGCGTAGGAGGTGGCGGAGCAATTGAAGCTTTCTTT. Its translation is CASSVGGGGAIEAFF.

V is TRBV5-4 and J is TRBJ2-7, with 8 bases matching TRBD2. The ends lost 2 bases at V and 7 bases at J; junction bases unmatched: 8. Germline V gene sequence: CDR1 SGHNT, CDR2 YYREEE (reference sequence). This CDR3 comprises 14 residues. The CDR3 loop is CASSLSGSSREQYF. CDR3 coding DNA: TGTGCCAGCAGCTTAAGCGGGAGTTCTAGGGAGCAGTACTTC.

This clonotype was seen repeatedly, ten times or more. CDR3 in DNA: TGTGCCAGCTCGGACAGGGGGGGTAAAGGGAACACCGGGGAGCTGTTTTTT. Translated: CASSDRGGKGNTGELFF. V usage is TRBV7-9 and J usage is TRBJ2-2; 10 nucleotides agree with TRBD1. V dropped 8 bases and J dropped 1; count of bases not matched to a gene: 10. The CDR3 is made up of 17 amino acids. Germline V gene lookup returns CDR1 SEHNR and CDR2 FQNEAQ (reference sequence).

This clonotype was recorded at least ten times. V is TRBV7-8 and J is TRBJ2-1, with TRBD2 matching 8 bases. Germline V lookup: CDR1 SGHVS, CDR2 FQNEAQ. Trimming removed 1 base from V and 4 bases from J; junction bases left unmatched: 6. The CDR3 is 16 residues long. Here the CDR3 reads CASSLVTSGLYNEQFF. The CDR3 DNA is TGTGCCAGCAGCTTAGTTACTAGCGGACTTTACAATGAGCAGTTCTTC.

This clonotype was seen just once. Its ends do not fully match the called genes, so a read error is possible. The V and J genes are TRBV6-5 and TRBJ2-2, with 10 bases fitting TRBD1. The CDR3 sequence is 15 residues long. Germline V lookup: CDR1 MNHEY, CDR2 SVGAGI. The CDR3 here is CSSRTGGDRTGELFF. The CDR3 DNA reads as TGTTCCAGCAGGACAGGGGGGGATCGAACCGGGGAGCTGTTTTTT.

The chain has TRBV6-8 and TRBJ2-3; D may be TRBD1 or TRBD2 (6 bases each). This CDR3 comprises 16 residues. From germline, CDR1 is MNHGY and CDR2 SAAAGT. V was shortened by 2 bases and J by 3 bases, with 15 bases between the two germline ends. CDR3 region: CASSYEEGGITDTQYF. The CDR3 bases are TGTGCCAGCAGTTACGAAGAGGGGGGTATAACAGATACGCAGTATTTT.

At least ten counts were recorded for this clonotype. This chain uses TRBV7-3 with TRBJ1-2; 9 nucleotides align to TRBD1. Germline V gene lookup returns CDR1 SGHTA and CDR2 FQGTGA. Losses at the gene ends were 5 bases for V and 3 bases for J; bases not matched to a gene: 7. This CDR3 is 15 amino acids long. The CDR3 loop reads CASSPTGGNDYGYTF. Here the CDR3 DNA reads TGTGCCAGCAGCCCGACAGGGGGTAACGACTATGGCTACACCTTC.

This clonotype came up many times. The chain recombines TRBV28 with TRBJ2-7, with 13 positions matching TRBD2. Germline V CDR1 and CDR2: MDHEN, SYDVKM. V lost 8 bases and J lost 6; bases outside the gene matches: 7. The CDR3 has 14 amino acids. The CDR3, as DNA: TGTGCCAGCTGCAAACTAGCGGGAGGGTGCGAGCAGTACTTC. It translates to CASCKLAGGCEQYF.

In its sample, this clonotype was seen many times. The chain couples TRBV28 to TRBJ2-7, with D unclear. Trimming shortened V by 6 bases and J by 3 bases, and 9 bases separated the two germline ends. This CDR3 has 12 residues. Germline values: CDR1 MDHEN, CDR2 SYDVKM. The CDR3 sequence: CASSLMGYEQYF. CDR3 in DNA: TGTGCCAGCAGCTTGATGGGCTACGAGCAGTACTTC.

This clonotype was detected many times. V and J are TRBV19 and TRBJ2-4; TRBD1 matches 7 bases. Germline loops: CDR1 LNHDA, CDR2 SQIVND (reference sequence). J lost 0 bases, V lost 9 bases, and 17 bases had no gene match. CDR3 size: 18 residues. The DNA for the CDR3 is TGTGCCAGGAGCCTCCGGGACAGACTCATTCTAGCCAAAAACATTCAGTACTTC. As protein: CARSLRDRLILAKNIQYF.

This clonotype was picked up a small number of times. The chain links TRBV5-1 to TRBJ1-1, with D perhaps matching TRBD1 (5 bases). The V end lost 2 bases, the J end lost 8 bases, and 7 bases lay between the germline ends. This CDR3 is built from 11 residues. Germline lookup yields CDR1 SGHRS and CDR2 YFSETQ. In DNA form, the CDR3 reads TGCGCCAGCAGCTTCCGGGACGAAGCTTTCTTT. Protein product: CASSFRDEAFF. Complete variable domain (other parts from reference TRBV5-1 and TRBJ1-1): KAGVTQTPRYLIKTRGQQVTLSCSPISGHRSVSWYQQTPGQGLQFLFEYFSETQRNKGNFPGRFSGRQFSNSRSEMNVSTLELGDSALYLCASSFRDEAFFGQGTRLTVV.

This clonotype was seen at least ten times. V gene TRBV7-9 combines with J gene TRBJ2-3; D not resolved. With 5 bases removed from V and 3 bases from J, the gap between germline ends came to 21 bases. There are 17 residues in the CDR3. The germline gives CDR1 SEHNR, CDR2 FQNEAQ (reference sequence). The CDR3 nucleotides read TGTGCCAGCAGCCTCCCTCGACTTAGTCTCAAGACAGATACGCAGTATTTT. Its translation is CASSLPRLSLKTDTQYF.

This clonotype has ten or more counts. The chain combines TRBV7-3 with TRBJ2-1; 10 nucleotides align to TRBD2. With 5 bases clipped from V and 4 bases from J, the junction kept 5 bases outside the gene matches. Germline V gene sequence: CDR1 SGHTA, CDR2 FQGTGA. The CDR3 length is 15 residues. The CDR3 is CASSTLLAGYNEQFF. The CDR3, as DNA: TGTGCCAGCAGCACGCTACTAGCGGGGTACAATGAGCAGTTCTTC.

This clonotype was seen ten or more times. V and J are TRBV6-6 and TRBJ1-5; 8 bases fit TRBD1. Germline CDR1 reads MNHNY; CDR2 reads SVGAGI (reference sequence). The CDR3 contains 19 residues. Unmatched junction bases numbered 10, after V lost 0 bases and J lost 0 bases. The CDR3 region has the DNA TGTGCCAGCAGTTACTCGATCCCGGACAGGGCTAATAGCAATCAGCCCCAGCATTTT. Protein: CASSYSIPDRANSNQPQHF.

The V call is TRBV5-6, the J call TRBJ1-1, with a possible D match to TRBD1 (6 bases). The CDR3 has 12 amino acids. V lost 0 bases to trimming and J lost 7 bases, with 7 bases between them. CDR1 SGHDT and CDR2 YYEEEE come from the germline V gene. In DNA, the CDR3 is TGTGCCAGCAGCTTGGGGGACAATGAAGCTTTCTTT. Translating gives CASSLGDNEAFF.

This clonotype showed up many times. The chain carries TRBV28 and TRBJ2-1; the D gene could be TRBD1 or TRBD2 (6 bases each). V dropped 4 bases and J dropped 6 bases, with 13 bases sitting between them. CDR1 is MDHEN, CDR2 SYDVKM, per germline. CDR3 length: 14 amino acids. CDR3 in DNA: TGTGCCAGCAGTTGGAGGGGGAGTGGCAATGAGCAGTTCTTC. This encodes CASSWRGSGNEQFF.

This clonotype was detected many times. V gene TRBV4-2 combines with J gene TRBJ1-1, with D possibly matching TRBD1 (6 bases). Trimming cost V 3 bases and J 0 bases, with 17 bases left between them. The CDR3 is 17 amino acids. Germline CDR1 and CDR2: LGHNA and YNFKEQ. In DNA, the CDR3 is TGTGCCAGCAGCCACCTAGGGGGGGGACGGTTGAACACTGAAGCTTTCTTT. Translation: CASSHLGGGRLNTEAFF.

This clonotype was counted ten times or more. The chain uses TRBV28 and TRBJ1-5, with D perhaps matching TRBD1 (6 bases). Germline V gives CDR1 MDHEN, CDR2 SYDVKM. V lost 0 bases to trimming and J lost 4 bases, with 13 bases between them. This CDR3 has 16 amino acids. The CDR3 sequence is CASSLWDRNLNQPQHF. CDR3 DNA: TGTGCCAGCAGTTTATGGGACAGAAATCTTAATCAGCCCCAGCATTTT.

V gene TRBV13 combines with J gene TRBJ1-2; D remains unclear. Germline V CDR1 and CDR2: PRHDT, FYEKMQ (reference sequence). The CDR3 covers 16 residues. The V and J ends lost 4 bases and 2 bases respectively, with 17 bases between them. CDR3 amino acids: CASSSQNMVENYGYTF. CDR3 nucleotide sequence: TGTGCCAGCAGCTCCCAGAACATGGTTGAAAACTATGGCTACACCTTC.

The V call is TRBV28, the J call TRBJ1-2, with D possibly matching TRBD1 (5 bases). Germline V gene data show CDR1 as MDHEN and CDR2 as SYDVKM. This CDR3 region has 12 residues. The CDR3: CVGRNNFYGYTF. The CDR3 nucleotides read TGTGTGGGACGGAACAATTTCTATGGCTACACCTTC.

This clonotype was picked up a small number of times. The chain employs TRBV10-3 and TRBJ1-2, with D perhaps TRBD1 (5 bases). The V end lost 3 bases, the J end lost 6 bases, and 14 bases lay between the germline ends. The germline V gene has CDR1 ENHRY and CDR2 SYGVKD. This CDR3 has 14 amino acids. The DNA for the CDR3 is TGTGCCATCAGTGACGGCAGGGAGGTGGATGGCTACACCTTC. It encodes CAISDGREVDGYTF.

This clonotype has at least ten counts. The chain combines TRBV12-3 or TRBV12-4 with TRBJ2-7; 8 bases are shared with TRBD1. The CDR3 loop spans 15 amino acids. V was clipped by 7 bases and J by 0 bases; unmatched bases: 8. CDR3 DNA: TGTGCCAGCACCCCGACAGGGGTCTTCTCCTACGAGCAGTACTTC. Its translation: CASTPTGVFSYEQYF.

The CDR3 sequence: CASSLEDTETQYF. In DNA, the CDR3 is TGTGCCAGCAGCTTGGAGGATACGGAGACCCAGTACTTC. The genes are TRBV5-5 and TRBJ2-5; D gene unclear. The CDR3 runs to 13 residues. Trimming removed 0 bases from V and 5 bases from J, with 8 bases in between. Germline V gives CDR1 SGHKS, CDR2 YYEKEE (reference sequence).

The chain has TRBV6-5 and TRBJ2-1, with TRBD2 matching 8 bases. The CDR3 consists of 16 residues. Trimming cost V 6 bases and J 5 bases; bases outside gene matches: 12. Germline V CDR1 and CDR2: MNHEY, SVGAGI. CDR3 DNA sequence: TGTGCCAGCAGCGTGGTTAGAAGAGCGGGAGACAATGAGCAGTTCTTC. Its translation is CASSVVRRAGDNEQFF.

Regarding this clonotype: A much larger clone differs from this one at a single base, so this may be a read error. This sequence joins TRBV7-8 and TRBJ2-7; possible D gene TRBD1, 5 bases. There are 14 residues in the CDR3. CDR1 is SGHVS and CDR2 is FQNEAQ in the germline V gene. V was pared by 9 bases and J by 8 bases, with 23 bases between. CDR3 DNA: TGTGCCAGTAAGAGTAGGACATTTCCTTACCAGCAGTACTTC. Protein sequence: CASKSRTFPYQQYF.

Only a few counts were recorded for this clonotype. The gene calls are TRBV6-8 and TRBJ1-2, with 10 bases fitting TRBD1. Germline CDR1 MNHGY, CDR2 SAAAGT. Trimming at V came to 5 bases and at J to 2 bases, leaving 8 bases not matched to a gene. CDR3 length: 16 amino acids. As DNA, the CDR3 is TGTGCCAGCAGTCGAGCCGGGACAGGGGTGAACTATGGCTACACCTTC. It codes for CASSRAGTGVNYGYTF.